The clone carrying this T cell receptor beta chain was seen a handful of times. Its antigen is still unknown. The sample comes from a study of cytotoxic CD8 clonotypes in ibrutinib-treated CLL. For the study at large: In all, roughly twelve patients were relapsed/refractory, some 14 were treatment-naive and roughly 18 were IGHV unmutated.

CDR1 is LNHDA and CDR2 is SQIVND in the germline V gene (reference sequence). The CDR3 spans 13 residues. V was pared by 7 bases and J by 2 bases, with 8 bases between. Libraries were prepared by immunoSEQ multiplex PCR; TCRdb keeps only in-frame clonotypes and omits some of them. The profile shows approximately 320,000 clones, 67% of them singletons. Notes on the study in general: Clonality went higher at ibrutinib response and then dropped back toward baseline at progression. In comparison with age-matched healthy donors, baseline clonality was higher and tracked circulating CD8+ T-cell counts.

About 2 micrograms of genomic DNA came from cryopreserved PBMCs for TCR beta libraries. Sequences were derived from PBMCs, sampled after 36 months of ibrutinib treatment. This sequence originates from a human donor with chronic lymphocytic leukemia. J is TRBJ2-2 and V is TRBV19; D unclear. CDR3 DNA sequence: TGTGCCAGTAACGGTCAAAACACCGGGGAGCTGTTTTTT. It translates to CASNGQNTGELFF.